A single sample gave rise to the 23 T cell receptor beta chains below, sequenced in a study of T cells after yellow fever vaccination. TCRdb recomputed calls from the 5' RACE reads with MiXCR, one row per CDR3 protein. The sample holds approximately 510,000 distinct CDR3 sequences; 20% to 25% are singletons and the top ten take roughly a sixth. Material: PBMCs, obtained 21 days after the first yellow fever vaccination. These receptors all come from a man aged 18 to 29 who received the YFV17D yellow fever vaccine.

This clonotype was picked up a small number of times. The chain combines TRBV12-3 or TRBV12-4 with TRBJ2-6; TRBD1 agrees at 7 bases. The CDR3 is 15 residues long. V trimming: 6 bases; J trimming: 2 bases; junction bases outside the gene matches: 4. CDR3 nucleotide sequence: TGTGCCAGCAGCCGACAGGGCCCTGGGGCCAACGTCCTGACTTTC. Its translation: CASSRQGPGANVLTF.

This clonotype showed up just a few times. The DNA for the CDR3 is TGCGCCAGCAGCCTGGACGGGGTTGCGCCCCAGCATTTT. This translates into CASSLDGVAPQHF. The chain links TRBV5-1 to TRBJ1-5; no clear D gene. The germline V and J ends were trimmed by 4 bases and 9 bases, with 14 bases remaining between them. This CDR3 spans 13 amino acids. Germline V gene lookup returns CDR1 SGHRS and CDR2 YFSETQ.

This clonotype was counted only a few times. V is TRBV6-1 and J is TRBJ2-5; no reliable D call. Germline V CDR1 and CDR2: MNHNS, SASEGT. The CDR3 contains 13 residues. V lost 4 bases and J lost 2, with 8 bases in between. The DNA of the CDR3 is TGTGCCAGCAGTGTTATGGAGCAAGAGACCCAGTACTTC. This encodes CASSVMEQETQYF.

The chain couples TRBV20-1 to TRBJ2-1, with D possibly TRBD2 on 5 matching bases. This CDR3 region has 14 residues. The V and J ends lost 5 bases and 0 bases respectively, with 11 bases between them. In germline, CDR1 is DFQATT, CDR2 SNEGSKA (reference sequence). In DNA form, the CDR3 reads TGCAGTGCTTTAGCGTCAAGCTCCTACAATGAGCAGTTCTTC. It specifies CSALASSSYNEQFF.

This clonotype was seen repeatedly, ten times or more. Here the CDR3 reads CASRPTAFSYNEQFF. DNA of the CDR3: TGTGCCAGCAGGCCTACAGCGTTCTCCTACAATGAGCAGTTCTTC. The V gene is TRBV12-3 or TRBV12-4, the J gene TRBJ2-1; no reliable D call. The V end lost 6 bases, the J end lost 0 bases, and 12 bases lay between the germline ends. The CDR3 consists of 15 residues.

A few counts support this clonotype. The genes are TRBV5-5 and TRBJ1-2; no definite D call. The CDR3 spans 14 residues. Deletions cut 1 base from V and 2 bases from J, with 9 bases between. Germline V gene sequence: CDR1 SGHKS, CDR2 YYEKEE (reference sequence). The CDR3 is CASSLSWTNYGYTF. The CDR3 DNA reads as TGTGCCAGCAGCTTGTCGTGGACGAACTATGGCTACACCTTC. The full variable domain, completed using reference TRBV5-5 and TRBJ1-2, is DAGVTQSPTHLIKTRGQQVTLRCSPISGHKSVSWYQQVLGQGPQFIFQYYEKEERGRGNFPDRFSARQFPNYSSELNVNALLLGDSALYLCASSLSWTNYGYTFGSGTRLTVV.

The chain uses TRBV12-3 or TRBV12-4 and TRBJ2-5; 7 nucleotides match TRBD2. The CDR3 is 15 residues long. The ends lost 1 base at V and 5 bases at J; junction bases unmatched: 7. The CDR3 protein is CASSLGLGDYETQYF. CDR3 coding DNA: TGTGCCAGCAGTTTAGGATTGGGGGACTATGAGACCCAGTACTTC.

V gene TRBV5-1 combines with J gene TRBJ1-6, with D perhaps TRBD1 (5 bases). The ends were cut back, 0 bases at V and 7 bases at J, with 11 bases in the middle. The CDR3 sequence is 15 residues long. The V gene's germline CDR1 is SGHRS and CDR2 YFSETQ. CDR3 sequence reads: CASSLAGPGNSPLHF. The DNA of the CDR3 is TGCGCCAGCAGCTTGGCGGGGCCCGGGAATTCACCCCTCCACTTT.

This clonotype was observed a handful of times. V and J are TRBV9 and TRBJ2-6, with 7 bases aligning to TRBD1. J gave up 0 bases and V 3 bases, and 12 bases lay outside the gene matches. Germline assignment: CDR1 SGDLS and CDR2 YYNGEE. The CDR3 has 19 residues. In DNA form, the CDR3 reads TGTGCCAGCAGCGGCACCGGGACAGTCTTAATCTCTGGGGCCAACGTCCTGACTTTC. Its translation is CASSGTGTVLISGANVLTF.

V and J are TRBV12-3 or TRBV12-4 and TRBJ2-5; TRBD2 agrees at 7 bases. After removal of 3 bases from V and 2 bases from J, the junction contained 6 bases not matched to a gene. The CDR3 length is 15 residues. The CDR3 loop reads CASSFASGSQETQYF. As DNA, the CDR3 is TGTGCCAGCAGTTTCGCTAGCGGATCTCAAGAGACCCAGTACTTC.

This clonotype was detected ten times or more. The rearrangement links TRBV4-1 to TRBJ2-2; possibly TRBD2 for D (5 bases). Germline V gives CDR1 MGHRA, CDR2 YSYEKL. There are 15 residues in the CDR3. Deletions cut 0 bases from V and 4 bases from J, with 9 bases between. CDR3 residues: CASSQDPGGTGELFF. The CDR3 DNA sequence: TGCGCCAGCAGCCAAGATCCCGGAGGCACCGGGGAGCTGTTTTTT.

This sequence joins TRBV4-3 and TRBJ2-3; 9 bases are a match to TRBD1. The V gene end was trimmed by 5 bases and the J gene end by 1 base; junction bases not matched to a gene: 4. The CDR3 has 15 residues. Germline assignment: CDR1 LGHNA and CDR2 YSLEER. The CDR3 loop is CASSLQGAGTDTQYF. The CDR3 nucleotides read TGCGCCAGCAGCTTACAGGGGGCAGGCACAGATACGCAGTATTTT.

The V and J genes are TRBV18 and TRBJ2-5; 10 nucleotides align to TRBD1. With 3 bases clipped from V and 5 bases from J, the junction kept 12 bases outside the gene matches. CDR1 and CDR2 from the germline V gene are KGHSH and LQKENI. CDR3 length: 17 residues. CDR3 sequence: CASSPPGAGQGSETQYF. The CDR3 DNA follows: TGTGCCAGCTCACCTCCGGGAGCGGGACAGGGGTCGGAGACCCAGTACTTC. Filled out from reference TRBV18 and TRBJ2-5, the complete variable domain reads NAGVMQNPRHLVRRRGQEARLRCSPMKGHSHVYWYRQLPEEGLKFMVYLQKENIIDESGMPKERFSAEFPKEGPSILRIQQVVRGDSAAYFCASSPPGAGQGSETQYFGPGTRLLVL.

The gene calls are TRBV25-1 and TRBJ1-1; D is unclear. The CDR3 extends over 13 amino acids. Germline V gene sequence: CDR1 MGHDK, CDR2 SYGVNS. Trimming removed 1 base from V and 3 bases from J, with 6 bases in between. The CDR3 region is CASSEFSYTEAFF. The CDR3 DNA sequence: TGTGCCAGCAGTGAATTCAGCTACACTGAAGCTTTCTTT.

This clonotype was observed a few times. V is TRBV21-1 and J is TRBJ2-7. TRBV21-1 represents a pseudogene. This CDR3 has 15 residues. The CDR3 region is CASSTRCQGPHEQYF. The CDR3 bases are TGTGCCAGCAGCACCAGATGTCAGGGGCCCCACGAGCAGTACTTC.

The chain combines TRBV29-1 with TRBJ1-5; TRBD1 aligns across 8 bases. The germline gives CDR1 SQVTM, CDR2 ANQGSEA. The CDR3 contains 14 residues. The J segment lost 0 bases and the V segment lost 7 bases, leaving 5 bases of the junction unmatched. The CDR3: CSATGTGSNQPQHF. The CDR3 bases are TGCAGCGCGACCGGGACAGGTAGCAATCAGCCCCAGCATTTT.

This clonotype has more than one count but fewer than ten. The chain employs TRBV29-1 and TRBJ2-3; TRBD1 might be the D (5 bases). Germline V gene sequence: CDR1 SQVTM, CDR2 ANQGSEA. V was clipped by 8 bases and J by 3 bases, with 18 bases between them. This CDR3 has 14 residues. The DNA for the CDR3 is TGCAGCACCTGCCCAGGGCTTGGGACAGATACGCAGTATTTT. Translated: CSTCPGLGTDTQYF.

The J gene is TRBJ2-1, the V gene TRBV29-1; TRBD1 matches 9 bases. Trimming at V came to 6 bases and at J to 8 bases, leaving 11 bases not matched to a gene. The length of the CDR3 is 14 residues. CDR1 and CDR2 from the germline V gene are SQVTM and ANQGSEA. The DNA for the CDR3 is TGCAGCGTCGTGGACAGGGGTCATAACGATGAGCAGTTCTTC. This gives the protein CSVVDRGHNDEQFF.

The rearrangement links TRBV7-8 to TRBJ2-7; D possibly corresponds to TRBD1 (5 bases). Between the trimmed V and J ends, which lost 0 bases and 7 bases, there was a span of 13 bases. Germline CDR1 is SGHVS and CDR2 is FQNEAQ. The CDR3 covers 14 residues. The CDR3, as DNA: TGTGCCAGCAGCTTAGCACGCAGGGTGCAAGAGCAGTACTTC. Its translation is CASSLARRVQEQYF. The complete variable domain, with remaining parts taken from reference TRBV7-8 and TRBJ2-7, reads GAGVSQSPRYKVAKRGQDVALRCDPISGHVSLFWYQQALGQGPEFLTYFQNEAQLDKSGLPSDRFFAERPEGSVSTLKIQRTQQEDSAVYLCASSLARRVQEQYFGPGTRLTVT.

Ten or more counts support this clonotype. CDR3 amino acids: CSVDKLDTGELFF. CDR3 coding DNA: TGCAGCGTTGACAAACTCGACACCGGGGAGCTGTTTTTT. This chain links TRBV29-1 with TRBJ2-2, with no clear D. Deletions cut 3 bases from V and 3 bases from J, with 8 bases between. This CDR3 is 13 amino acids long. The germline CDR1 and CDR2 sequences are SQVTM and ANQGSEA.

The CDR3: CASSEGVNQPQHF. CDR3 DNA: TGCGCCAGCAGTGAGGGGGTTAATCAGCCCCAGCATTTT. The V gene is TRBV10-1, the J gene TRBJ1-5, with D uncertain. This CDR3 region has 13 residues. The germline V gene encodes CDR1 WNHNN and CDR2 SYGVQD (reference sequence). V lost 2 bases, J lost 4 bases, and 6 bases lay in between.

V is TRBV5-1 and J is TRBJ1-6; TRBD1 aligns across 8 bases. The germline gives CDR1 SGHRS, CDR2 YFSETQ. V lost 4 bases, J lost 13 bases, and 10 bases stayed unmatched. The CDR3 is 14 amino acids. CDR3 sequence (DNA): TGCGCCAGCAGCCCCCGGACAGGGTCCGACCCCCTCCACTTT. Its protein is CASSPRTGSDPLHF. Combining the CDR3 with reference TRBV5-1 and TRBJ1-6 gives the whole variable domain KAGVTQTPRYLIKTRGQQVTLSCSPISGHRSVSWYQQTPGQGLQFLFEYFSETQRNKGNFPGRFSGRQFSNSRSEMNVSTLELGDSALYLCASSPRTGSDPLHFGNGTRLTVT.

The chain combines TRBV7-2 with TRBJ2-7, with unresolved D. V was cut by 2 bases and J by 7 bases, with 12 bases left in between. Germline CDR1 and CDR2: SGHTA and FQGNSA. The CDR3 covers 13 residues. CDR3 DNA: TGTGCCAGCAGCTTATACGGGCAGGCAGAGCAGTACTTC. This encodes CASSLYGQAEQYF.